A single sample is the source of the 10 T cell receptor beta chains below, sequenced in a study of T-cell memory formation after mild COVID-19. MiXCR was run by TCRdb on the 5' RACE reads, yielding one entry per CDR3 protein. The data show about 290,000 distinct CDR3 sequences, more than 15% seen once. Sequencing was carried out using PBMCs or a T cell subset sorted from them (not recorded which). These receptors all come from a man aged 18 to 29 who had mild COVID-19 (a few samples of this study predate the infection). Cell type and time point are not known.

The CDR3 sequence is CASSSTSKVSKAFF. The CDR3 DNA reads TGTGCCAGCAGTTCCACGTCCAAGGTCTCGAAAGCTTTCTTT. This chain connects TRBV28 to TRBJ1-1; D remains unclear. Germline V gene sequence: CDR1 MDHEN, CDR2 SYDVKM. This CDR3 comprises 14 residues. With 4 bases removed from V and 9 bases from J, the gap between germline ends came to 18 bases. The full variable domain, its missing parts supplied by reference TRBV28 and TRBJ1-1, is DVKVTQSSRYLVKRTGEKVFLECVQDMDHENMFWYRQDPGLGLRLIYFSYDVKMKEKGDIPEGYSVSREKKERFSLILESASTNQTSMYLCASSSTSKVSKAFFGQGTRLTVV.

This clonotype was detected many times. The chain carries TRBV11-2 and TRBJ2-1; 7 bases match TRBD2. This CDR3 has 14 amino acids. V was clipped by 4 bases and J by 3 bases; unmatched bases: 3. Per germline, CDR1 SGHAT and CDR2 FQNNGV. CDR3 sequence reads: CASSSSGVYNEQFF. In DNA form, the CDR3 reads TGTGCCAGCAGCTCGAGCGGGGTCTACAATGAGCAGTTCTTC.

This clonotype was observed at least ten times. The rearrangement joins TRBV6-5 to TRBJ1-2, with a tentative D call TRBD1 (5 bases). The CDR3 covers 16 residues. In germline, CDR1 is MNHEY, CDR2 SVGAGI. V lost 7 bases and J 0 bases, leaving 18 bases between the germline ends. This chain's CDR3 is CASTPGVGGANYGYTF. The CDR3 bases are TGTGCCAGCACCCCCGGGGTTGGGGGTGCTAACTATGGCTACACCTTC.

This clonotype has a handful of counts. Here the CDR3 reads CSAAEGLATTDTQYF. The CDR3 DNA is TGCAGTGCGGCCGAAGGGCTAGCGACCACAGATACGCAGTATTTT. This rearrangement joins TRBV20-1 to TRBJ2-3; D is possibly TRBD2 (6 bases). V lost 6 bases and J lost 2, with 18 bases in between. The CDR3 sequence is 15 residues long. Germline lookup yields CDR1 DFQATT and CDR2 SNEGSKA (reference sequence).

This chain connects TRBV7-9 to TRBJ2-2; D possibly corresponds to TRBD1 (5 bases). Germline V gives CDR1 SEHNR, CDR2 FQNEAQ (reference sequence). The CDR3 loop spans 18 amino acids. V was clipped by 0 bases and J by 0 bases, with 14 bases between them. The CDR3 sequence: CASSLARAGKANTGELFF. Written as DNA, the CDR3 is TGTGCCAGCAGCTTAGCCCGGGCAGGGAAGGCGAACACCGGGGAGCTGTTTTTT. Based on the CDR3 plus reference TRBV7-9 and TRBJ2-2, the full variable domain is DTGVSQNPRHKITKRGQNVTFRCDPISEHNRLYWYRQTLGQGPEFLTYFQNEAQLEKSRLLSDRFSAERPKGSFSTLEIQRTEQGDSAMYLCASSLARAGKANTGELFFGEGSRLTVL.

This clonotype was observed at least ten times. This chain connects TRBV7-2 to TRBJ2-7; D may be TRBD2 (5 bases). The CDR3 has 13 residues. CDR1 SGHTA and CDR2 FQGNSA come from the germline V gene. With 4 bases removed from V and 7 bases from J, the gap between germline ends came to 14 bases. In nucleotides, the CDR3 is TGTGCCAGCAGCTCGCGTCGGGGAAGTGAGCAGTACGTC. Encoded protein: CASSSRRGSEQYV.

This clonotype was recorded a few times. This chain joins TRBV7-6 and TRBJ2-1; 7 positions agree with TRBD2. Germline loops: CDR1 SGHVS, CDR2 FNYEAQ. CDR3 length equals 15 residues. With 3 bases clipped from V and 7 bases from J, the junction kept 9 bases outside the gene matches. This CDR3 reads CASSFSAGVRNEQFF. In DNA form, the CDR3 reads TGTGCCAGCAGCTTTAGCGCGGGGGTAAGGAATGAGCAGTTCTTC.

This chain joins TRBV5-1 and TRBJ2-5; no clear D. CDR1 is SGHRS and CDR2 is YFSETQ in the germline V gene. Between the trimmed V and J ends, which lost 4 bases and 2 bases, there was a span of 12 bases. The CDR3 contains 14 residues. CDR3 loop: CASSLQQKQETQYF. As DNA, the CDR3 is TGCGCCAGCAGCCTACAACAAAAGCAAGAGACCCAGTACTTC.

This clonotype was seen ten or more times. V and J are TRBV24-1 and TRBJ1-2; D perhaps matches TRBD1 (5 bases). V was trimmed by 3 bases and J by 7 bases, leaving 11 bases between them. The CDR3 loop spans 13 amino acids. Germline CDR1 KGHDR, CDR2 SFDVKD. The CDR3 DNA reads TGTGCCACCAGTGATCGAGGGGCGGCTGGCTACACCTTC. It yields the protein CATSDRGAAGYTF.

CDR3 in DNA: TGTGCCAGCAGCCCACACCACACTGAAGCTTTCTTT. Translated, it gives CASSPHHTEAFF. This rearrangement joins TRBV7-9 to TRBJ1-1; D gene unclear. Trimming pared 5 bases from V and 3 bases from J, leaving 7 bases between. Germline values: CDR1 SEHNR, CDR2 FQNEAQ (reference sequence). This CDR3 comprises 12 residues.